The table lists the clone carrying this T cell receptor (beta chain) with a count of one. The sample originates from a study of blood T cell repertoires in COVID-19. Study-level background: Sources were T cells, B-cell-depleted T cells, or PBMCs; the material itself was cDNA or gDNA.

Sequenced by immunoSEQ multiplex PCR; TCRdb stores in-frame clones only, minus some. This sample carries some 70,000 clones, 81% of them seen once, and the ten largest clones take around 0.83%. Germline CDR1 and CDR2: DFQATT and SNEGSKA (reference sequence). The germline V and J ends were trimmed by 7 bases and 5 bases, with 11 bases remaining between them. This CDR3 is 11 amino acids long. The sequencing input was peripheral blood. The rearrangement uses TRBV20-1 and TRBJ2-5; maybe TRBD1 (6 bases). The clonotype was recovered from an older woman with acute or convalescent COVID-19. CDR3 DNA: TGCAGTGTTTCAGGGGATGAGACCCAGTACTTC. Encoded protein: CSVSGDETQYF.